The 12 T cell receptor beta chains presented below share a single source sample, sequenced in a study of blood T cell repertoires in COVID-19. The assay was immunoSEQ multiplex PCR, and TCRdb's table has in-frame clones only and misses some. This sample carries more than 70,000 clones, about 88% of them seen once, and the ten largest clones take approximately 9.7%. Source material: peripheral blood. These receptors were collected from a human donor in a cohort sampled during active COVID-19.

This sequence joins TRBV6-5 and TRBJ1-2; TRBD1 is a possible D gene (5 bases). This CDR3 region has 15 residues. With 7 bases removed from V and 1 base from J, the gap between germline ends came to 16 bases. The germline V gene has CDR1 MNHEY and CDR2 SVGAGI. The CDR3 sequence: CASKSRQRYNYGYTF. The CDR3 DNA reads TGTGCCAGCAAATCGAGACAGCGATATAACTATGGCTACACCTTC.

The CDR3 region is CASSFTSGPTYEQYF. Written as DNA, the CDR3 is TGTGCCAGCAGCTTCACTAGCGGCCCTACCTACGAGCAGTACTTC. The chain carries TRBV7-2 and TRBJ2-7; 8 nucleotides match TRBD2. The junction had 6 bases not matched to a gene; V was cut back by 3 bases and J by 2 bases. There are 15 residues in the CDR3. Germline loops: CDR1 SGHTA, CDR2 FQGNSA.

The gene calls are TRBV21-1 and TRBJ2-5; TRBD1, as called in the table, went unchecked against the DNA. TRBV21-1 is noted as a pseudogene. The CDR3 contains 15 residues. The CDR3 DNA is TGTGCCAGCAAGCTCTCGACAGGGATCCAAGAGACCCAGTACTTC. This codes for CASKLSTGIQETQYF.

The V call is TRBV11-2, the J call TRBJ2-7; 7 bases line up with TRBD2. The CDR3 sequence is 14 residues long. The germline gives CDR1 SGHAT, CDR2 FQNNGV. The ends lost 6 bases at V and 4 bases at J; junction bases unmatched: 9. As DNA, the CDR3 is TGTGCCAGCAGTTCTCCGGGGGGATCATACGAGCAGTACTTC. Translating it yields CASSSPGGSYEQYF.

This chain uses TRBV28 with TRBJ2-7; D is possibly TRBD2 (5 bases). Germline V CDR1 and CDR2: MDHEN, SYDVKM. V was clipped by 3 bases and J by 4 bases, with 10 bases between them. The CDR3 is 13 amino acids. CDR3 in DNA: TGTGCCAGCAGTTTCGGGGTCACTTACGAGCAGTACTTC. Protein product: CASSFGVTYEQYF.

The chain couples TRBV6-6 to TRBJ2-5, with D perhaps TRBD1 (6 bases). Germline CDR1 and CDR2: MNHNY and SVGAGI (reference sequence). The CDR3 sequence is 13 residues long. Trimming removed 7 bases at V and 1 base at J, with 10 bases between. DNA of the CDR3: TGTGCCAGCACCCGACAGGTCCAAGAGACCCAGTACTTC. Protein sequence: CASTRQVQETQYF.

This clone occurred once. The chain is built from TRBV28 and TRBJ2-7, with D tentatively TRBD1 (8 bases). Germline V lookup: CDR1 MDHEN, CDR2 SYDVKM. V lost 7 bases and J 0 bases, leaving 19 bases between the germline ends. The length of the CDR3 is 16 residues. As DNA, the CDR3 is TGTGCCAGCACCGGGGGGACAGGCTTGAACTCCTACGAGCAGTACTTC. Its translation: CASTGGTGLNSYEQYF.

Many counts were recorded for this clone. The gene calls are TRBV5-1 and TRBJ2-1, with D uncertain. CDR1 is SGHRS and CDR2 is YFSETQ in the germline V gene. V lost 0 bases and J 3 bases, leaving 13 bases between the germline ends. The CDR3 extends over 16 amino acids. CDR3 amino acids: CASSLVRLLRYNEQFF. Here the CDR3 DNA reads TGCGCCAGCAGCTTGGTGCGTCTTCTACGCTACAATGAGCAGTTCTTC.

The chain carries TRBV29-1 and TRBJ1-4; TRBD1 aligns across 9 bases. V was pared by 7 bases and J by 6 bases, with 6 bases of the junction left unmatched. Per the germline V gene, CDR1 is SQVTM and CDR2 is ANQGSEA. This CDR3 spans 13 amino acids. The CDR3 here is CSANRGQDEKLFF. The CDR3 coding sequence is TGCAGCGCCAACAGGGGGCAAGATGAAAAACTGTTTTTT.

This clone occurred once. V usage is TRBV6-5 and J usage is TRBJ1-2, with 9 bases aligning to TRBD1. J was trimmed by 1 base and V by 4 bases; bases with no gene match: 7. The V gene's germline CDR1 is MNHEY and CDR2 SVGAGI. The length of the CDR3 is 16 residues. DNA of the CDR3: TGTGCCAGCAGTTCCTCGGGACAGGGAATTAACTATGGCTACACCTTC. It translates to CASSSSGQGINYGYTF.

This rearrangement joins TRBV30 to TRBJ1-3; D call uncertain. Germline V CDR1 and CDR2: GTSNPN, SVGIG (reference sequence). V lost 4 bases and J lost 3, with 13 bases in between. The length of the CDR3 is 14 residues. This chain's CDR3 is CAWTPAGYGNTIYF. CDR3 bases: TGTGCCTGGACGCCGGCGGGGTATGGAAACACCATATATTTT.

This clone was observed a single time. The chain couples TRBV9 to TRBJ1-6; the D is unclear. Looked up from germline, CDR1 is SGDLS and CDR2 is YYNGEE. This CDR3 spans 17 amino acids. Trimming removed 4 bases from V and 0 bases from J, with 14 bases in between. The CDR3 nucleotides are TGTGCCAGCAGCTCTACTACGCTAGGCTCCTATAATTCACCCCTCCACTTT. It yields the protein CASSSTTLGSYNSPLHF.